This T cell receptor (beta chain) was captured by sequencing in a study of blood T cells in healthy people across ages. Every donor contributed roughly 10 milliliters of peripheral blood by blood draw. Every sample had a minimum of 6 million PBMCs isolated. Combining a sample-barcoded 5' primer with a J-beta primer mix, a second PCR ran for about 6 to 12 cycles. TCRdb processed the 5' RACE reads anew with MiXCR; each CDR3 protein has one entry. This sample has 1.5 million to 2 million distinct CDR3 sequences, with roughly two fifths found just once. This clonotype has a single count. Trimming took 5 bases from V and 2 from J, leaving 19 bases between them. CDR3 size: 15 residues. The germline V gene has CDR1 DFQATT and CDR2 SNEGSKA (reference sequence).

Sequencing was done on a sample of blood. The chain is built from TRBV20-1 and TRBJ2-7; perhaps TRBD1 as D (5 bases). This TCR derives from a human donor in good health. For the CDR3, the DNA is TGCAGTGCTGCACCGCAGGGATGGGGAACCTACGAGCAGTACTTC. Translating gives CSAAPQGWGTYEQYF.